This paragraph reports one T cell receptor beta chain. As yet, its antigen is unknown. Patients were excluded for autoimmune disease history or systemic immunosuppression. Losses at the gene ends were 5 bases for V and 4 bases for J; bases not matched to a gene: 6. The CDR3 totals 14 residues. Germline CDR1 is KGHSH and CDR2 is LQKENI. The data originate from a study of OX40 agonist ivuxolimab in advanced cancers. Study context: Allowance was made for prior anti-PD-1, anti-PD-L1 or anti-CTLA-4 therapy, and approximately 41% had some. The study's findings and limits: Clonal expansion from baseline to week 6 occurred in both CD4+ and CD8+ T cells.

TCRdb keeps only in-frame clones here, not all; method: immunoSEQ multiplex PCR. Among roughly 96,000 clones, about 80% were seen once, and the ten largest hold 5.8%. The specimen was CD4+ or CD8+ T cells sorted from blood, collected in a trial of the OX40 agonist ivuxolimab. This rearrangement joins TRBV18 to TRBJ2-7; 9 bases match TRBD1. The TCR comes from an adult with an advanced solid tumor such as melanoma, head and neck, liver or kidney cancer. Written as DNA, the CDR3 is TGTGCCAGCTCAACGGGACAGGGACTTTACGAGCAGTACTTC. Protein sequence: CASSTGQGLYEQYF.